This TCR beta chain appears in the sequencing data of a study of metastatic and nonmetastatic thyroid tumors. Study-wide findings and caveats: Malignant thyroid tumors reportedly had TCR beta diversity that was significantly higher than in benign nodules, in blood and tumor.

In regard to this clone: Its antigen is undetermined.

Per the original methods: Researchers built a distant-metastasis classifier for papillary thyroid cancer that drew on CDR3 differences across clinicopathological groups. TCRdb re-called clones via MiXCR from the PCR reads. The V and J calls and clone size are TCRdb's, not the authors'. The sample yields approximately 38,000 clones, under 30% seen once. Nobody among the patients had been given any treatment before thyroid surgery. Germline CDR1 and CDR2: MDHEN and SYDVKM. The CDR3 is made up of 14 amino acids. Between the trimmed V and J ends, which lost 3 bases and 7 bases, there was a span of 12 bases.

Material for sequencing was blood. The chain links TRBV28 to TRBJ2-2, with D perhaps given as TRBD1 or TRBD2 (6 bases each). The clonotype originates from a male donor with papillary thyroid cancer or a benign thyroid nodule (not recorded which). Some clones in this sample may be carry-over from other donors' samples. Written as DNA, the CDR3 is TGTGCCAGCAGTTTTAGGGGGGAGGTCGGGGAGCTGTTTTTT. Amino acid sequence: CASSFRGEVGELFF.